The rows below give T cell receptor beta chains drawn from one sample of a study of T cell repertoires in cytomegalovirus infection. MiXCR was run by TCRdb on the reads, yielding one entry per CDR3 protein. The repertoire holds 680,000 or so distinct CDR3 sequences, with approximately 40% as singletons. What was sequenced was PBMCs. These receptors were taken from a human donor in good health (CMV status not recorded). Some clones in this sample may be carry-over from other donors' samples. CDR3s include the opening cysteine and the closing phenylalanine or tryptophan. The D gene is left open where the match is weak. The size of a clone is reported for some rows only, either as once, few or many, or as a class for expanded clones.

D: -
V: TRBV12-5
J: TRBJ2-5
size: few
CDR3: CASGLYQGTRETQYF
DNA: TGTGCTAGTGGTTTGTATCAGGGGACCAGGGAGACCCAGTACTTC

D: TRBD1
V: TRBV2
J: TRBJ1-1
size: -
CDR3: CASRGDRFGEAFF
DNA: TGTGCCAGCAGGGGGGACAGATTCGGTGAAGCTTTCTTT

D: -
V: TRBV7-2
J: TRBJ2-7
size: many
CDR3: CASSSIPPGLGSYEQYF
DNA: TGTGCCAGCAGCTCCATACCCCCCGGGTTGGGCTCCTACGAGCAGTACTTC

D: TRBD2
V: TRBV5-1
J: TRBJ2-7
size: -
CDR3: CASSLSGGFYEQYF
DNA: TGCGCCAGCAGCTTAAGCGGGGGCTTCTACGAGCAGTACTTC

D: -
V: TRBV12-3/TRBV12-4
J: TRBJ1-6
size: -
CDR3: CASSLPGGGRSPPLHF
DNA: TGTGCCAGCAGTTTACCGGGGGGTGGTCGTTCCCCACCCCTCCACTTT

D: -
V: TRBV6-8
J: TRBJ1-1
size: -
CDR3: CASRYHEAEAFF
DNA: TGTGCCAGCAGATACCATGAAGCTGAAGCTTTCTTT

D: TRBD2
V: TRBV28
J: TRBJ2-1
size: -
CDR3: CASSRWTSGRASPFNEQFF
DNA: TGTGCCAGCAGTCGCTGGACTAGCGGGAGGGCCTCCCCTTTCAATGAGCAGTTCTTC

D: TRBD1
V: TRBV7-9
J: TRBJ2-1
size: -
CDR3: CASSPSTGLEQFF
DNA: TGTGCCAGCAGCCCCTCGACAGGGTTGGAGCAGTTCTTC

D: -
V: TRBV7-2
J: TRBJ1-5
size: many
CDR3: CASSLGGFGNQPQHF
DNA: TGTGCCAGCAGCTTAGGTGGTTTCGGCAATCAGCCCCAGCATTTT

D: -
V: TRBV7-2
J: TRBJ1-3
size: many
CDR3: CASSLEATISGNTIYF
DNA: TGTGCCAGCAGCTTAGAGGCCACTATTTCTGGAAACACCATATATTTT

D: -
V: TRBV28
J: TRBJ1-2
size: few
CDR3: CASRVSGSVNYGYTF
DNA: TGTGCCAGCAGAGTCTCCGGGTCGGTCAACTATGGCTACACCTTC